This TCR beta chain was captured by sequencing in a study of glioma-infiltrating T cells. Study information: Glioblastomas were WHO grade IV, sampled at first diagnosis; low-grade were grade II.

The iRepertoire nested amplicon-rescue multiplex PCR amplified TCR alpha and beta CDR3s from RNA. TCRdb independently ran MiXCR on the multiplex PCR reads; one entry per CDR3 protein. The data show more than 350,000 distinct CDR3 sequences, around 38% seen once. This clonotype was counted only a few times. The CDR3 covers 13 residues. Trimming took off 6 bases at V and 6 bases at J, with 12 bases between the two ends. Material for sequencing was glioma tissue, nonneoplastic brain tissue, or PBMCs (not recorded which). This chain links TRBV12-3 or TRBV12-4 with TRBJ1-5, with D maybe TRBD1 (5 bases). This TCR derives from a human donor with low-grade glioma or glioblastoma, undergoing nonglioma brain surgery, or in good health (not recorded which). The CDR3 spells CASSFRGVQPQHF. The CDR3 DNA sequence: TGTGCCAGCAGCTTTAGAGGGGTTCAGCCCCAGCATTTT.